This T cell receptor (beta chain) was identified during a study of CD8 T cells in ankylosing spondylitis. Study-level points and caveats: Clones that were linked to disease were CD8+ and were relatively rare in peripheral blood. Ankylosing spondylitis blood appeared to carry a characteristic TCR beta motif of roughly eight highly homologous variants. There was reportedly significant enrichment of clones that were disease-linked in matched ankylosing spondylitis synovial fluid.

V gave up 5 bases and J gave up 4 bases; unmatched junction bases: 9. This CDR3 is 14 amino acids long. The germline gives CDR1 DFQATT, CDR2 SNEGSKA (reference sequence). TCRdb passed the 5' RACE reads through MiXCR, listing each CDR3 protein once. The sample lists about 800,000 distinct CDR3 sequences; about 12% were seen once. In regard to this clonotype: Its antigen is currently unknown.

The sample taken for sequencing was blood, either unsorted or a sorted T cell fraction (not recorded which). The clonotype originates from a male donor with ankylosing spondylitis. The V and J genes are TRBV20-1 and TRBJ2-7, with 9 bases identical to TRBD1. CDR3 in amino acids: CSALSRTGVYEQYF. In DNA, the CDR3 is TGCAGTGCTCTTAGCCGGACAGGGGTTTACGAGCAGTACTTC.